This TCR beta chain comes out of a study of T cells after yellow fever vaccination. The authors made TCR cDNA by 5'RACE template switching, adding a universal primer site and UMIs. TCRdb re-derived calls from the 5' RACE reads in MiXCR, one entry per CDR3 protein. Of about 360,000 distinct CDR3 sequences in the sample, roughly 6.2% are singletons; the top ten hold 15%. V gave up 3 bases and J gave up 7 bases, with 10 bases separating them. This CDR3 comprises 13 residues. From germline, CDR1 is KGHSH and CDR2 LQKENI. The V and J genes are TRBV18 and TRBJ2-1; D is ambiguous. The origin of this receptor is a man in his thirties or forties who received the YFV17D yellow fever vaccine. This material consisted of PBMCs, taken 5 days after the yellow fever booster vaccination. Written as DNA, the CDR3 is TGTGCCAGCTCACCCCGGATCGAGAATGAGCAGTTCTTC. Protein sequence: CASSPRIENEQFF.